The 7 T cell receptor beta chains listed next were all sequenced from one sample in a study of control samples from healthy donors and cancer patients. TCRdb keeps only in-frame clones here, not all; method: immunoSEQ multiplex PCR. This repertoire shows just under 60,000 clones, 80% to 95% found once; its top ten account for about 1.5%. Sequencing input: PBMCs. All receptors come from a man aged 40-50 years with colorectal cancer.

The V call is TRBV2, the J call TRBJ2-4, with 11 bases fitting TRBD1. Germline V gene lookup returns CDR1 SNHLY and CDR2 FYNNEI. The CDR3 is 15 residues long. V was clipped by 6 bases and J by 6 bases; unmatched bases: 7. CDR3 DNA: TGTGCCAGCAGGCGGACAGGGGGCCTGGGAAACATTCAGTACTTC. It translates to CASRRTGGLGNIQYF.

The chain has TRBV27 and TRBJ1-2, with D possibly TRBD1 on 5 matching bases. Trimming cost V 2 bases and J 6 bases, with 19 bases left between them. CDR1 is MNHEY, CDR2 SMNVEV, per germline (reference sequence). This CDR3 spans 16 amino acids. The CDR3 region has the DNA TGTGCCAGCAGTTTAGAGGGGACCGAGCTATCCCATGGCTACACCTTC. Translation gives CASSLEGTELSHGYTF.

DNA of the CDR3: TGTGCCAGCAGTGTAGGGTACTTGGGCAATCAGCCCCAGCATTTT. Its translation: CASSVGYLGNQPQHF. The chain couples TRBV2 to TRBJ1-5; D gene uncertain. CDR3 length: 15 amino acids. V lost 4 bases and J lost 2, with 12 bases in between. Germline CDR1 reads SNHLY; CDR2 reads FYNNEI. Based on the CDR3 plus reference TRBV2 and TRBJ1-5, the full variable domain is EPEVTQTPSHQVTQMGQEVILRCVPISNHLYFYWYRQILGQKVEFLVSFYNNEISEKSEIFDDQFSVERPDGSNFTLKIRSTKLEDSAMYFCASSVGYLGNQPQHFGDGTRLSIL.

Here the CDR3 reads CASSQAGRSTNEKLFF. In nucleotides, the CDR3 is TGTGCCAGCAGCCAAGCTGGACGGTCAACTAATGAAAAACTGTTTTTT. J is TRBJ1-4 and V is TRBV11-2; D remains ambiguous. CDR3 length: 16 amino acids. Germline-derived CDR1 and CDR2 are SGHAT and FQNNGV. Trimming took 5 bases from V and 0 from J, leaving 13 bases between them.

The chain employs TRBV6-4 and TRBJ2-2, with D hard to call. The germline V and J ends were trimmed by 0 bases and 7 bases, with 9 bases remaining between them. The CDR3 runs to 14 residues. Germline V gives CDR1 MRHNA, CDR2 SNTAGT. CDR3 amino acids: CASSDSMGIGELFF. CDR3 coding DNA: TGTGCCAGCAGTGACTCGATGGGAATCGGGGAGCTGTTTTTT.

The rearrangement joins TRBV9 to TRBJ2-7; 8 nucleotides agree with TRBD2. CDR3 length: 15 amino acids. Germline V gene lookup returns CDR1 SGDLS and CDR2 YYNGEE. J gave up 2 bases and V 0 bases, and 4 bases lay outside the gene matches. The chain's CDR3 is CASSVESGGTYEQYF. DNA for the CDR3: TGTGCCAGCAGCGTAGAGAGCGGGGGCACCTACGAGCAGTACTTC.

The chain couples TRBV5-1 to TRBJ1-1; 8 bases line up with TRBD1. V shed 3 bases, J shed 1 base, and the junction held 8 bases outside the gene matches. The CDR3 is 16 residues long. The V gene's germline CDR1 is SGHRS and CDR2 YFSETQ. CDR3 amino acids: CASSSTGGSENTEAFF. In DNA form, the CDR3 reads TGCGCCAGCAGCTCAACAGGGGGATCGGAGAACACTGAAGCTTTCTTT.